This T cell receptor (beta chain) is from a study of cytomegalovirus exposure and HLA in healthy donors listed by TCRdb under 2017. Regarding the study in general: An earlier analysis of roughly 500 of the donors reported 250 to 300 Gb of sequence data and 95 million to 140 million unique TCR beta sequences obtained from about 180 million T cells. An early release covering 550 to 650 HLA-typed donors comprised 250 to 350 gigabases of sequencing data and roughly 86 million unique TCR sequences. Typing coverage differed by locus: A, B, C, DRB1 and DQB1 were typed in about 620-630 donors, DQA1 in about 510, DPA1 in around 610, and DPB1 in 400 to 480. Every repertoire in the discovery cohort had been generated on one and the same sequencing platform. Along with the roughly 670-subject first cohort, a separate validation cohort of around 120 different subjects was used. About five DR-DQ haplotypes were treated as single units for association and clustering because of strong linkage in the cohort. A later analysis re-examined previously published TCR beta repertoires from just over 650 donors and added high-resolution HLA genotyping to investigate patterns of TCR occurrence. To predict cytomegalovirus infection status, the study brought together high-throughput TCR immunosequencing, statistical association of individual TCRs with disease status, and machine learning. Class I and class II HLA loci were covered by the typing at four-digit resolution. The aim of the study was to test whether cataloging public T cell receptors could identify signatures of past pathogen exposure. The T cell repertoires of around 670 subjects were profiled by immunosequencing and related to cytomegalovirus serostatus. Genome-wide SNP genotypes for about 60% of the roughly 670 donors were used in a later genetic analysis, which treated that subset as a discovery cohort. Among some 400 genotyped donors of the cohort, an average of approximately 250,000 unique TCR beta nucleotide sequences were sequenced per donor, 15% to 20% of them non-productive. The later analysis used no new phenotypic data to find candidate immune exposures, relying instead on TCR beta sequences and their occurrence across donors. Alongside the repertoire data, information on donor age, sex, ethnicity and CMV serostatus was compiled. To decide whether each TCR beta V gene segment behaved as functional or pseudogenic, an earlier analysis of some 600 of the donors relied on high-throughput TCR beta sequencing. Of the roughly 400 genotyped donors, more than 75% were placed in the genetic ancestry cluster associated with self-reported Caucasian donors. Summary of the overall study and its limitations: At a false discovery rate of 0.05, a later analysis linked approximately 18,000 TCR beta sequences to specific HLA alleles. In a later analysis, TCR association rates were found to vary across HLA loci, with the most associated TCRs seen for DRB1 alleles and the fewest for HLA-C alleles. The sequencing pipeline was judged likely to have produced a cluster of highly shared sequence variants as a technical artifact. The authors suggested that the approach could potentially be generalized to other disease states and immunological phenotypes. A later analysis reported that several top co-occurrence clusters appeared linked to parvovirus B19, influenza, CMV and Epstein-Barr virus. Only TCR beta chains were sequenced in this cohort, and the absence of alpha or paired-chain data limited detectable features. Most TCR sequences were seen in very few donors, while some public TCRs were found in many individuals. A later genetic analysis associated a missense DCLRE1C variant with V-gene and J-gene trimming of TCR beta chains, and an independent cohort replicated the association. Presence/absence analyses assumed roughly uniform sequencing depth across donors, an assumption that may not hold. Because counts were too low, about 18 rarely observed V segments, including chromosome 9 orphons, were left out of the earlier analysis of over 550 of the donors. When HLA alleles, especially DR and DQ, strongly co-occurred, attributing TCR associations to individual alleles was difficult. In vitro tests confirmed that a few of the cytomegalovirus-associated TCR beta chains recognize cytomegalovirus antigens. Linkage disequilibrium might explain the correlated functional status among segregating V segments, but an unknown experimental factor could not be ruled out. Most CMV-associated TCR beta chains appeared to be HLA-restricted in a later analysis, and the HLA associations seemed to be driven largely by CMV exposure. Because HLA typing was missing for some donors at each locus, association tests included only the typed subset. The classifier was reported to diagnose cytomegalovirus status with high specificity and sensitivity in both the original cohort and the validation cohort. The study gave a list of 150 to 200 TCR beta chains associated with cytomegalovirus. In an earlier analysis of around 600 of the donors, most TCR beta V segments appeared in productive rearrangements about 90% or about 30% of the time, broadly matching IMGT annotations. CMV serostatus was the only immune exposure information available for the cohort. A further reported finding was that TCR beta sequences accurately predicted the HLA-A and HLA-B alleles for most subjects in the first cohort. Because the 87-base-pair reads could not distinguish some IMGT-functional V segments, including TRBV6-2 and TRBV6-3, those segments were excluded. Compared with equally common non-associated chains, HLA-associated TCR beta chains in a later analysis were more clonally expanded and had lower generation probabilities. According to a later genetic analysis, donors in an Asian-associated ancestry cluster had fewer N-insertions in productive TCRs than the approximately 690-donor mean.

Receptor libraries were prepared by the immunoSEQ multiplex PCR assay. A mixture of 60 forward primers for TCR Vbeta segments and 13 reverse primers for TCR Jbeta segments was used in the multiplex PCR. A multiplex PCR assay on genomic DNA amplified the CDR3 region of rearranged TCR beta genes. On the Illumina HiSeq System, the amplified TCR beta libraries were sequenced as 87-base-pair reads. Regarding the original processing steps: In a later analysis, 70 million to 95 million unique TCR beta chains were counted across the roughly 670 repertoires, and roughly 10 million of these chains were shared by at least two donors. To remove PCR and sequencing errors, raw reads were error-corrected and collapsed into unique sequences using a nearest-neighbor algorithm that merged closely related sequences. Alignment of CDR3 sequences to IMGT reference sequences was used to assign V, D and J gene segments. For a sequence to be retained, at least a six-nucleotide match to both a V gene segment and a J gene segment was required. Rearrangements were called productive when the CDR3 lacked stop codons and stayed in frame with V and J; all others were non-productive. CDR3 was defined according to IMGT convention as the region running from the second conserved V-encoded cysteine to the conserved J-encoded phenylalanine. The earlier analysis of roughly 590 of the donors excluded sequences that lacked an unambiguous match to a single V gene segment. In an earlier analysis of almost 600 of the donors, a V segment was called functional when productive rearrangements were above 56.7%, and segregating when the standard deviation between donors exceeded 5%. A statistical classification framework was built for diagnosing cytomegalovirus status from the catalog of TCR beta chain sequences. V and J gene assignment, in a later analysis, came from comparing TCR nucleotide sequences with IMGT/GENE-DB human TR gene sequences. A later analysis assigned CDR3 sequences and most-parsimonious VDJ recombination scenarios with the TCRdist pipeline. In a later analysis, every TCR beta chain was defined by the combination of its CDR3 amino acid sequence and its V-gene family, and reads without a unique V-gene family were dropped. As a way to deal with suspected cross-contamination and a sequencing artifact, a later analysis dropped hundreds of nucleotide sequences that were highly shared and had low generation probability. In a later analysis, a clonal expansion index was calculated for each public chain from normalized within-repertoire ranks of inferred template counts. In a later analysis, generation probabilities were computed with a VDJ recombination model fitted to out-of-frame rearrangements, and the resulting probabilities were checked against IGoR. Hypergeometric tests were used in a later analysis to score TCR-TCR, TCR-HLA and TCR-CMV co-occurrence, with a repertoire-size bias correction applied to the TCR pairs. A later analysis estimated false discovery rates by permuting HLA or CMV assignments 20 times. In a later analysis, co-occurring TCRs were grouped using DBSCAN, with TCRdist sequence similarity added in when clustering inside HLA-allele-positive subsets. Repertoires with fewer than 30,000 or more than 120,000 public chains were left out of co-occurrence clustering, as were four to six repertoires with anomalous nucleotide sharing. The source is immuneACCESS, and TCRdb retained only in-frame sequences with V and J called. Part of the clones is not carried over; for the studies checked, unresolved V genes explain less than half of this, and the remainder is unexplained. That table gives V, J and clone size, and the DNA gave D and trimming. This sample holds some 170,000 clones; more than 65% were observed only once. Over 0.95% of the sample is in the top ten clones.

A remark on this clone: It lacks a known antigen. No much larger clone exists at a distance of one base, and base qualities are not known.

Trimming takes 4 bases off V and 6 bases off J; junction bases not matched to a gene: 2. Inclusive of the bounding cysteine and phenylalanine, the CDR3 is 13 residues long. The CDR3 DNA has 39 bases and is translated from base 1. The germline V gene yields SNHLY for CDR1 and FYNNEI for CDR2. The cohort was made up of about 670 healthy bone marrow donors. Cohort members were all nominally healthy when sampled, although unrecorded immune exposures were likely present. The donor was CMV seronegative and belonged to the group of more than 300 seronegative cohort members. A peripheral blood sample was collected from each donor, and TCR beta sequencing was performed on peripheral blood mononuclear cells. The Qiagen DNeasy Blood Extraction Kit was used to extract genomic DNA from the blood cell samples.

The chain is made from TRBV2 and TRBJ2-2, and TRBD1 matches 7 of the central bases. This receptor was taken from a woman aged 50 to 60 in good health and CMV-seronegative. The sequenced sample was PBMCs. The DNA sequence follows: TGTGCCAGCAGTGGGACAGGCGCCGGGGAGCTGTTTTTT. Its protein product is CASSGTGAGELFF.